This TCR beta chain was identified in a study of Graves' ophthalmopathy and Graves' hyperthyroidism. Study-wide points: Ophthalmopathy versus stable hyperthyroidism: 13-signature model gave around 86% sensitivity, 75% to 83% specificity. Also, most clonotypes expanded in the thyroid above 0.001 frequency appeared in blood.

RNA transcripts were the template, and TCR beta CDR3 regions were amplified from them. An opening RT-PCR round employed HTBI primers and preceded a second-round multiplex PCR. Each CDR3 protein is one row after TCRdb ran MiXCR on the multiplex PCR reads. The profile covers roughly 400,000 distinct CDR3 sequences, with about a sixth appearing a single time and around 1.6% taken by the ten largest. This clonotype was detected many times. Its antigen remains unidentified. Germline assignment: CDR1 LNHNV and CDR2 YYDKDF (reference sequence). Trimming left V 5 bases short and J 1 base short, with 8 bases between. The CDR3 is 13 amino acids.

This chain uses TRBV15 with TRBJ1-1; D is undetermined. The sequencing sample was made of peripheral blood. This sequence originates from a woman in her late teens or twenties with Graves' ophthalmopathy. In DNA form, the CDR3 reads TGTGCCACCAGCCGCGCAGCGAACACTGAAGCTTTCTTT. It encodes CATSRAANTEAFF.